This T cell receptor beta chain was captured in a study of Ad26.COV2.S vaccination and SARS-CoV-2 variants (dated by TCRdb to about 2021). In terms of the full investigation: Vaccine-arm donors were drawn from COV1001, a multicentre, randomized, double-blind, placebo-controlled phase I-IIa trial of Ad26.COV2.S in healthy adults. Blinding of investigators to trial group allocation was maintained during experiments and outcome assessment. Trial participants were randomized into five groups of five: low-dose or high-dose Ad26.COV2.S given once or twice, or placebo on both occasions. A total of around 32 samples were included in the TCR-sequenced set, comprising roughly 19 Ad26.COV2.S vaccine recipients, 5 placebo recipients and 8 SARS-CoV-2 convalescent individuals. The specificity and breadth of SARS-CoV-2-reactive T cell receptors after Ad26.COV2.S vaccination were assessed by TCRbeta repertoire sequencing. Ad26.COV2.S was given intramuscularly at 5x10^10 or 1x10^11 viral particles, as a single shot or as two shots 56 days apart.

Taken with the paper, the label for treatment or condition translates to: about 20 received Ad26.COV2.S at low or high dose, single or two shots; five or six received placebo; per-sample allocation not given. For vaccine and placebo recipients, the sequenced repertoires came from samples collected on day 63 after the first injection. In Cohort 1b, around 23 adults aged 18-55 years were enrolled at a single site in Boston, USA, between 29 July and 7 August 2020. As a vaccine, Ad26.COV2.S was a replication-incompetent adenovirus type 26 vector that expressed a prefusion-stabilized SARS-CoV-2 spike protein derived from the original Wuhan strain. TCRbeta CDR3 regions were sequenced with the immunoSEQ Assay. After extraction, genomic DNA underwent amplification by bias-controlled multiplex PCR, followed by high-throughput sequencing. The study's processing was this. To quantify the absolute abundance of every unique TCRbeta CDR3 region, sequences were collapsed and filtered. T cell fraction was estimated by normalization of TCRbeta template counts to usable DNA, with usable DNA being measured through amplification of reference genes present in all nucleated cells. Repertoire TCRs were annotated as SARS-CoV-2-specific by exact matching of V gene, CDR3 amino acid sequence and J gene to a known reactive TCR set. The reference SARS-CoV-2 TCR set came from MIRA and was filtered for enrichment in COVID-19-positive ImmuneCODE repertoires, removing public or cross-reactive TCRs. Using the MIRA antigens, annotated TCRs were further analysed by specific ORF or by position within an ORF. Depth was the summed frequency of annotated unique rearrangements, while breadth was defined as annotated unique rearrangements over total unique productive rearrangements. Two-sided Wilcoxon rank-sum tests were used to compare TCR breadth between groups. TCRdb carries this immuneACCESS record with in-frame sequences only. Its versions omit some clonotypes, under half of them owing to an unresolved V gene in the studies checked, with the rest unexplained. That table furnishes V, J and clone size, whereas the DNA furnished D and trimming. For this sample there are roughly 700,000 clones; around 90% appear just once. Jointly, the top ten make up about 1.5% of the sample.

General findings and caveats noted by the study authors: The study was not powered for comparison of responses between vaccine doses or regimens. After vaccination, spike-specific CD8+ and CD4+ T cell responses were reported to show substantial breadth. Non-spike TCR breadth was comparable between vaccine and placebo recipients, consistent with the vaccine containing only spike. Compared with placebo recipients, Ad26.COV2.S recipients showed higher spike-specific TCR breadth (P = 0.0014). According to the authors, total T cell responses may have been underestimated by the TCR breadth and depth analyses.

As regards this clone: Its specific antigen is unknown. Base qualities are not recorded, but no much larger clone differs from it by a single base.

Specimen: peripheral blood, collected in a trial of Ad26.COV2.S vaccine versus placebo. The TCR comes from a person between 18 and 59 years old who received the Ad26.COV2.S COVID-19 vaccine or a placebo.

The bases read TGTGCCAGCAGCTCTGATGGGGGATCCTCCCCCTACGAGCAGTACTTC. Its product reads: CASSSDGGSSPYEQYF. The chain is encoded by TRBV7-8 joined to TRBJ2-7; the D region is possibly TRBD1 or TRBD2, each matching across 5 bases. V and J are truncated by 4 bases and 2 bases respectively, leaving an intervening sequence of 18 bases. From its cysteine to its phenylalanine, the CDR3 spans 16 amino acids. The only DNA kept is the CDR3, 48 bases in frame from the first base. Sequences SGHVS (CDR1) and FQNEAQ (CDR2) are obtained from the germline V gene.